This record looks at one T cell receptor (beta chain) sequence and its context. Antigen: not known. This sample is part of a study of T cell responses to AZD1222 COVID-19 vaccine. General study results and limits: CD4 TCRs associated with vaccination spanned spike, dominating at 160-218 and 743-854. Following two doses of AZD1222, Spike-specific TCR breadth and depth rose.

Assay: immunoSEQ multiplex PCR; the TCRdb copy retains only in-frame clones and omits some. Here the sample spans approximately 160,000 clones, about 91% being singletons. This clonotype was obtained from an adult in good health. The sample here was peripheral blood, taken on day 0 of MenACWY control vaccination.

The CDR3 loop reads CASSWGTGGNYGYTF. For the CDR3, the DNA is TGTGCCAGCAGTTGGGGGACAGGAGGGAACTATGGCTACACCTTC. The rearrangement uses TRBV6-2 or TRBV6-3 and TRBJ1-2, with 8 bases that match TRBD1. CDR1 and CDR2 (germline): MNHEY, SVGEGT. Losses at the gene ends were 4 bases for V and 2 bases for J; bases not matched to a gene: 6. There are 15 residues in the CDR3.